Reported below is one TCR beta chain. Original processing notes: Amplifying reference gene primers gave estimates of nucleated cell counts. Only in-frame clones appear in the TCRdb table, and some are missing; sequencing was by immunoSEQ multiplex PCR. D and trimming come from the DNA, and the V and J calls and clone size come from that table. The data show 100,000 to 150,000 clones, about 90% seen once. The sample is drawn from a study of blood T cell repertoires in COVID-19. A Seattle source enrolled patients during active infection and followed them longitudinally. The CDR3 totals 14 residues. V gave up 5 bases and J gave up 5 bases; unmatched junction bases: 9. Per the germline V gene, CDR1 is SEHNR and CDR2 is FQNEAQ (reference sequence).

The sequence was collected from a man aged 45-65 years with COVID-19, enrolled during active disease. The sequencing sample was made of peripheral blood. The chain combines TRBV7-9 with TRBJ2-7, with 7 positions matching TRBD1. CDR3 bases: TGTGCCAGCAGCCCACAGGGGATCCCCCACGAGCAGTACTTC. Its protein product is CASSPQGIPHEQYF.